The clone carrying this TCR beta chain was counted ten times or more. Its specificity is unknown. The V gene's germline CDR1 is SEHNR and CDR2 FQNEAQ (reference sequence). The CDR3 runs 13 residues. The V and J ends lost 1 base and 11 bases respectively, with 14 bases between them. This sample stems from a study of T cells in Graves' hyperthyroidism and ophthalmopathy. Stable Graves' hyperthyroidism meant no ophthalmopathy progression within 18 months. The PBMCs were sourced from fresh peripheral blood (approximately 10 ml). Authors of the study amplified TCR beta CDR3 regions from RNA transcripts. Carried out on the TCR CDR3, a first-round RT-PCR used the HTBI primer set. TCRdb redid the calling of the multiplex PCR reads with MiXCR, one entry per CDR3 protein. The table lists 300,000 or so distinct CDR3 sequences, around 20% of them singletons. Study results and caveats: Peripheral blood also featured most of the thyroid clonotypes expanded above 0.001. By a 13 V-J model, ophthalmopathy was set apart from stable hyperthyroidism.

Material: blood. The V gene is TRBV7-9, the J gene TRBJ1-1; D not resolved. The sequence derives from a woman aged 45-65 years with Graves' hyperthyroidism. CDR3 bases: TGTGCCAGCAGCTTAGGGGAGGGTAAAAGGGCTTTCTTT. Its translation is CASSLGEGKRAFF.